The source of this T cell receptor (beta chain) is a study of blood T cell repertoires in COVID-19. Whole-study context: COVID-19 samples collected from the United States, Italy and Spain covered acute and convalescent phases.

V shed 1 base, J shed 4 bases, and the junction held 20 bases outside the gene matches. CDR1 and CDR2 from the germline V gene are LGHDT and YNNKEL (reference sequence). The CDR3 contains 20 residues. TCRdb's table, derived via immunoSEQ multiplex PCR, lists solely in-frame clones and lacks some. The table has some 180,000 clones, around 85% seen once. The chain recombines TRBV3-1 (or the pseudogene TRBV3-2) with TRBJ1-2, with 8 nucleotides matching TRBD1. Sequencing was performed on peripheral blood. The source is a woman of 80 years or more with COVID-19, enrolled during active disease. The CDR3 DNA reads TGTGCCAGCAGCCAAGGACCCAACCGGGACAGGCATACCCCCTCCTATGGCTACACCTTC. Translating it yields CASSQGPNRDRHTPSYGYTF.